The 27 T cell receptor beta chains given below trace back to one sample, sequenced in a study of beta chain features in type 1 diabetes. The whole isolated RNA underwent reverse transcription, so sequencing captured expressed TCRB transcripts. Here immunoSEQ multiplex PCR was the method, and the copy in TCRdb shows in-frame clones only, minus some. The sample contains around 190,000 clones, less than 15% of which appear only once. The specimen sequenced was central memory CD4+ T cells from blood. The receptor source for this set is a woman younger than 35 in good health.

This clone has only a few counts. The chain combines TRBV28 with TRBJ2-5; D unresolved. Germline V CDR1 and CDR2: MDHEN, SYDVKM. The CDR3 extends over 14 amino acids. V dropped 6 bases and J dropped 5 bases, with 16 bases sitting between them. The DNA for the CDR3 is TGTGCCAGCAGGGAGCCGACCGATAGGGAGACCCAGTACTTC. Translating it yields CASREPTDRETQYF.

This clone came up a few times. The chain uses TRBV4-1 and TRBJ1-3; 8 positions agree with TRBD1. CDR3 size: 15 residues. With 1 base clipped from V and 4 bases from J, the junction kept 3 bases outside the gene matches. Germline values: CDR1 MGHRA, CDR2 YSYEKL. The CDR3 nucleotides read TGCGCCAGCAGCCAAGGGACAGGGAACGGAAACACCATATATTTT. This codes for CASSQGTGNGNTIYF.

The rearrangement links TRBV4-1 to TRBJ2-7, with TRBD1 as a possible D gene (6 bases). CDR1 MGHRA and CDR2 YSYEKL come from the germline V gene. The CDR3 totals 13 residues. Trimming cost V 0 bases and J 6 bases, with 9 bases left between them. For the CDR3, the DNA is TGCGCCAGCAGCCAAGAGAGGGGGATCGAGCAGTACTTC. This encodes CASSQERGIEQYF.

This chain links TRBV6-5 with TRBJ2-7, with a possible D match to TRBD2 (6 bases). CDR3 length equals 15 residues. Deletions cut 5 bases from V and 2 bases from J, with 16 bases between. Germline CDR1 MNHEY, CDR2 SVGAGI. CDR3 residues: CASSLGTPNPYEQYF. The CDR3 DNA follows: TGTGCCAGCAGTCTCGGGACTCCGAACCCCTACGAGCAGTACTTC.

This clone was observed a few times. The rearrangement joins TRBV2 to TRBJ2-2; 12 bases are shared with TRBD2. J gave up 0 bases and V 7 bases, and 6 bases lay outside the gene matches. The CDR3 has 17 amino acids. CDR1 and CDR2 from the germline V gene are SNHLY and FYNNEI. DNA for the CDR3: TGTGCCAGCATCCACGGACTAGCGGGGTCGAACACCGGGGAGCTGTTTTTT. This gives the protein CASIHGLAGSNTGELFF.

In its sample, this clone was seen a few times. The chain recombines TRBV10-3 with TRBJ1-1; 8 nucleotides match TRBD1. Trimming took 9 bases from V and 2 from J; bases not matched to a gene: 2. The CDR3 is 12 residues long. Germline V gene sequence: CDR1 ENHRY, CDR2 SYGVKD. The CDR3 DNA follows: TGTGCCATAGGACAGGGTAACACTGAAGCTTTCTTT. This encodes CAIGQGNTEAFF.

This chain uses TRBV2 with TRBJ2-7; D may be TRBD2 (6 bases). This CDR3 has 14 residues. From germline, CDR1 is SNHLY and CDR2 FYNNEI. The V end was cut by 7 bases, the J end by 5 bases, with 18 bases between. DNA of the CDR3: TGTGCCAGCAAACCGGAACTAGCTAGCCACGAGCAGTACTTC. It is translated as CASKPELASHEQYF.

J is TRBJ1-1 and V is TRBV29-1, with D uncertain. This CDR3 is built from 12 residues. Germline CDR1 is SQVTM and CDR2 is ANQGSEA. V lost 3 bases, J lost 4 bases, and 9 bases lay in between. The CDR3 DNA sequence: TGCAGCGTTGAGTCCCGGGGCACTGAAGCTTTCTTT. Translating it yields CSVESRGTEAFF.

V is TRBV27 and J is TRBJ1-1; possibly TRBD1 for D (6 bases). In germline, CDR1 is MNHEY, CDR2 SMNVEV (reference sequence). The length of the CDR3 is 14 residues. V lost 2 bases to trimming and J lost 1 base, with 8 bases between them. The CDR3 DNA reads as TGTGCCAGCAGTTTAGGCAGGGGGAACACTGAAGCTTTCTTT. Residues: CASSLGRGNTEAFF.

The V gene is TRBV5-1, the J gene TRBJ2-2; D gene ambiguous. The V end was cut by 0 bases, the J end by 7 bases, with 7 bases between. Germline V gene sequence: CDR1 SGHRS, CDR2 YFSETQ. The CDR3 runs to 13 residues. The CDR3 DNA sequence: TGCGCCAGCAGCTTGGACGGTAACGGGGAGCTGTTTTTT. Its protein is CASSLDGNGELFF.

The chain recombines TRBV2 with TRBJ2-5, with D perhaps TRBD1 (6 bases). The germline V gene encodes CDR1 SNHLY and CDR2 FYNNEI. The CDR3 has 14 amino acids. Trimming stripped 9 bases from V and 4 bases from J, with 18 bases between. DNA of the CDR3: TGTGCCAGTCATGCGGACAGAGTCGGAGAGACCCAGTACTTC. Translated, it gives CASHADRVGETQYF.

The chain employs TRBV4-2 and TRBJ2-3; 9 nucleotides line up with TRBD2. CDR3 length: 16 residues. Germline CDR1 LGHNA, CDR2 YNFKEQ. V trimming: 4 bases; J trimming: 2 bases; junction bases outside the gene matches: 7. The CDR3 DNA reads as TGTGCCAGCAGCCGGGGGCTAGCGGGAACCACAGATACGCAGTATTTT. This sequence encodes CASSRGLAGTTDTQYF.

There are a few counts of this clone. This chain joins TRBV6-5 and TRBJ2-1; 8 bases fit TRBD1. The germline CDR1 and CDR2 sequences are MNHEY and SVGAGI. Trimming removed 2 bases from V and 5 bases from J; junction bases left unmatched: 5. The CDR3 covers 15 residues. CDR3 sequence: CASSYRGQVNNEQFF. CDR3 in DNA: TGTGCCAGCAGTTACCGGGGACAGGTGAACAATGAGCAGTTCTTC.

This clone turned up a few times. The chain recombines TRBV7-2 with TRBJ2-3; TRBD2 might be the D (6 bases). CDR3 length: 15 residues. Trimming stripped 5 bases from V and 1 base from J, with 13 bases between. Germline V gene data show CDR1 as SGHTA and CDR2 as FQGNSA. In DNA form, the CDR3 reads TGTGCCAGCAGCCCGGAGGGCGGCCGCACAGATACGCAGTATTTT. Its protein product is CASSPEGGRTDTQYF.

The CDR3 DNA reads TGCGCCAGCAGGAACCCCGGGACAGCTCAAGAGACCCAGTACTTC. Its protein product is CASRNPGTAQETQYF. V gene TRBV4-1 combines with J gene TRBJ2-5; 7 bases line up with TRBD1. The CDR3 has 15 residues. V was clipped by 6 bases and J by 2 bases; unmatched bases: 9. Germline loops: CDR1 MGHRA, CDR2 YSYEKL.

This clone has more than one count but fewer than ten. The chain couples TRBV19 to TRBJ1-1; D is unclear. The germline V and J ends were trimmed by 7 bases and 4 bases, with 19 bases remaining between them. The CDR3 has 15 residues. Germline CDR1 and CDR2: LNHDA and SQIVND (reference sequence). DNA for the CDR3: TGTGCCAGTACCGAGATAGCCCGGTGGCGCACTGAAGCTTTCTTT. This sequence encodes CASTEIARWRTEAFF.

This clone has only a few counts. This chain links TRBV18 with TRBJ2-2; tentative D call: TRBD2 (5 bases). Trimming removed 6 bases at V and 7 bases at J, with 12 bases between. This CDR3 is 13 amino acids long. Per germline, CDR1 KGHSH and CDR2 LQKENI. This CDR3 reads CASSGDGNGELFF. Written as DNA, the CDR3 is TGTGCCAGCTCGGGAGATGGGAACGGGGAGCTGTTTTTT.

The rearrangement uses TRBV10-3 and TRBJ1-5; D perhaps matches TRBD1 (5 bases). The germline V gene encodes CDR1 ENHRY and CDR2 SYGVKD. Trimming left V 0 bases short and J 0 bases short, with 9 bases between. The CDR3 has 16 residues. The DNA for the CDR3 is TGTGCCATCAGTGAGTCCCAGGGAAGTAGCAATCAGCCCCAGCATTTT. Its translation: CAISESQGSSNQPQHF.

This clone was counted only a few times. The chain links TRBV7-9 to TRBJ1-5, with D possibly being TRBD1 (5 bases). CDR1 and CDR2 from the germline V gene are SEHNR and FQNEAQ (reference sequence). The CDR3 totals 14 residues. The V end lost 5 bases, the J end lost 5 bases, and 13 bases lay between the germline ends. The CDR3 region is CASSRTGGDQPQHF. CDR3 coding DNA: TGTGCCAGCAGCAGGACGGGAGGGGATCAGCCCCAGCATTTT.

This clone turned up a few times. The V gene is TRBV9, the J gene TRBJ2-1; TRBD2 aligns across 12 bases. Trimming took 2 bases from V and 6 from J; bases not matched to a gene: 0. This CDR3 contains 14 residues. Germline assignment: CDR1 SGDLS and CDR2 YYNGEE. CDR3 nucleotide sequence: TGTGCCAGCAGCGTGACTAGCGGGAGCAATGAGCAGTTCTTC. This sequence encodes CASSVTSGSNEQFF.

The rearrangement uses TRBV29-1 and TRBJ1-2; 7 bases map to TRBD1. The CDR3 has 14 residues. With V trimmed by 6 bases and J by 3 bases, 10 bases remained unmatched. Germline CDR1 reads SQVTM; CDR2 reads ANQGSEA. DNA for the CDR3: TGCAGCGTGAGATCAGGGGGTCAGGACTATGGCTACACCTTC. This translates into CSVRSGGQDYGYTF.

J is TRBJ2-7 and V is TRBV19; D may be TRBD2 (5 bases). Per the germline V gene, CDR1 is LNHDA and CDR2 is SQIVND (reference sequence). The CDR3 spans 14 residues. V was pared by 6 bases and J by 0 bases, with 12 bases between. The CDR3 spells CASSTGEHSYEQYF. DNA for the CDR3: TGTGCCAGTAGCACCGGGGAACACTCCTACGAGCAGTACTTC.

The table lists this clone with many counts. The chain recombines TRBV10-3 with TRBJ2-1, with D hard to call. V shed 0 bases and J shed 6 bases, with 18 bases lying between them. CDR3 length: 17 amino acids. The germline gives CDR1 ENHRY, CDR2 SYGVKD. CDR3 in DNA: TGTGCCATCAGTGAGTCCCCTTGGCGGAACCACTCCAATGAGCAGTTCTTC. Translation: CAISESPWRNHSNEQFF.

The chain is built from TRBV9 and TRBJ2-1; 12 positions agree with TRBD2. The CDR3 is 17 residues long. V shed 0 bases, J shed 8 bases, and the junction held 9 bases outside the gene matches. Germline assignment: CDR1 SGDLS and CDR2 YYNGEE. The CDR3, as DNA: TGTGCCAGCAGCGTAGAACTAGCGGGAGGCGCCTTTGATGAGCAGTTCTTC. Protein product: CASSVELAGGAFDEQFF.

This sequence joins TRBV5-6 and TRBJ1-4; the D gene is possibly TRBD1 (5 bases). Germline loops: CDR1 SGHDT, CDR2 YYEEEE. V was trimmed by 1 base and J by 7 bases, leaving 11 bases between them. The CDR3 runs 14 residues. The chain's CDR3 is CASSLLQGGEKLFF. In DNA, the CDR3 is TGTGCCAGCAGCTTGCTGCAGGGAGGTGAAAAACTGTTTTTT.

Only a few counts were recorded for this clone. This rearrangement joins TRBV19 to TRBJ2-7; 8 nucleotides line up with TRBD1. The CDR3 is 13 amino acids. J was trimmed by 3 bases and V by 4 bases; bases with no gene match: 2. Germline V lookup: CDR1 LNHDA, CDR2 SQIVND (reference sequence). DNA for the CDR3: TGTGCCAGTAGTACAGACAGGGGCTACGAGCAGTACTTC. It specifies CASSTDRGYEQYF.

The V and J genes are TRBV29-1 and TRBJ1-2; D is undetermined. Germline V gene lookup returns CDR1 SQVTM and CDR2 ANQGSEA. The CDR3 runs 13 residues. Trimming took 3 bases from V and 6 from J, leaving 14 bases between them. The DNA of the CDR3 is TGCAGCGTTGAGCCACAGAGGGCGGATGGCTACACCTTC. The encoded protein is CSVEPQRADGYTF. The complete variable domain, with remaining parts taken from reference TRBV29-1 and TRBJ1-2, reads SAVISQKPSRDICQRGTSLTIQCQVDSQVTMMFWYRQQPGQSLTLIATANQGSEATYESGFVIDKFPISRPNLTFSTLTVSNMSPEDSSIYLCSVEPQRADGYTFGSGTRLTVV.